The sequence of this T cell receptor beta chain was determined in a study of T cell clonality in common variable immunodeficiency. Method: immunoSEQ multiplex PCR; TCRdb's copy keeps in-frame clones and lacks some. The sample has about 19,000 clones, none seen only once. Heparinized whole blood, roughly 5 to 8.5 ml, came from each donor. Note on this clone: As yet, its antigen is unknown. This may arise from a read error, as a much more abundant clone is one base away. The read terminates 3 residues ahead of where the CDR3 ends, so the germline J gene completes it. Other DNA sequences within the sample encode an identical CDR3.

Study outcomes and limitations: Common variable immunodeficiency TCR beta sequences reportedly had fewer deletions and N-nucleotide insertions. TCRbeta clonality was increased in CVID versus healthy controls.

This CDR3 is 16 amino acids long. The V segment lost 1 base and the J segment 2 bases; nucleotides outside the gene matches: 10. Germline values: CDR1 DFQATT, CDR2 SNEGSKA (reference sequence). The TCR comes from a human donor with common variable immunodeficiency. The sequenced material came from peripheral blood mononuclear cells. This rearrangement joins TRBV20-1 to TRBJ2-7, with TRBD2 matching over 8 bases. CDR3 bases read: TGCAGTGCTAGAGTCGGGACGAGCGGGAGTGCCTACGAG. Protein: CSARVGTSGSAYE. The whole CDR3 reads CSARVGTSGSAYEQYF.